This passage covers 20 T cell receptor beta chains from one sample sequenced in a study of CD8 T cells in ankylosing spondylitis. A single record per CDR3 protein comes from TCRdb applying MiXCR to the 5' RACE reads. The sample includes about 140,000 distinct CDR3 sequences, about 10% of them seen just once. Sequences were obtained from blood, either unsorted or a sorted T cell fraction (not recorded which). The receptors come from a female donor with ankylosing spondylitis or in good health (not recorded which).

This clonotype appeared many times. The V and J genes are TRBV7-9 and TRBJ2-7, with 7 bases fitting TRBD1. The germline V gene encodes CDR1 SEHNR and CDR2 FQNEAQ (reference sequence). J was trimmed by 0 bases and V by 4 bases; bases with no gene match: 6. The CDR3 is 15 residues long. The CDR3 protein is CASSSGQVLSYEQYF. The CDR3 region has the DNA TGTGCCAGCAGCTCCGGACAGGTCCTCTCCTACGAGCAGTACTTC.

This chain uses TRBV5-1 with TRBJ2-1; 10 bases are shared with TRBD1. The CDR3 is 14 amino acids. Germline V CDR1 and CDR2: SGHRS, YFSETQ. After removal of 4 bases from V and 10 bases from J, the junction contained 8 bases not matched to a gene. The CDR3 nucleotides read TGCGCCAGCAGCGTCCGGGACAGGGGTGGGGAGCAGTTCTTC. Translation: CASSVRDRGGEQFF.

This clonotype was recorded many times. This chain links TRBV13 with TRBJ1-2, with D possibly being TRBD1 (6 bases). The CDR3 is made up of 13 amino acids. CDR1 is PRHDT, CDR2 FYEKMQ, per germline (reference sequence). V shed 2 bases and J shed 6 bases, with 10 bases lying between them. CDR3 protein: CASSLSGGNGYTF. In nucleotides, the CDR3 is TGTGCCAGCAGCTTATCGGGGGGCAATGGCTACACCTTC.

J is TRBJ2-7 and V is TRBV7-9; TRBD1 might be the D (6 bases). Germline CDR1 SEHNR, CDR2 FQNEAQ (reference sequence). The CDR3 has 14 residues. V shed 1 base and J shed 5 bases, with 12 bases lying between them. CDR3 sequence: CASSLGVTGDEQYF. CDR3 DNA sequence: TGTGCCAGCAGCTTAGGAGTGACAGGCGACGAGCAGTACTTC.

Remarks on this clonotype: At one end, the junction sequence differs from germline, possibly due to a read error. The V and J genes are TRBV20-1 and TRBJ2-1; 8 nucleotides line up with TRBD2. CDR1 DFQATT and CDR2 SNEGSKA come from the germline V gene (reference sequence). The CDR3 totals 14 residues. The CDR3 bases are TGCAGTGTTAGGGAGACTAGCGAGTACAATGAGCAGTGCTTC. Its translation: CSVRETSEYNEQCF.

This clonotype came up many times. The rearrangement joins TRBV12-3 or TRBV12-4 to TRBJ2-3; tentatively, D is TRBD2 (5 bases). V was clipped by 3 bases and J by 4 bases, with 11 bases between them. The CDR3 has 14 amino acids. The CDR3 loop is CASSFTTRADTQYF. In DNA form, the CDR3 reads TGTGCCAGCAGTTTTACTACTAGAGCAGATACGCAGTATTTT.

Regarding this clonotype: One end of the junction is discordant with germline, which a read error may explain. The rearrangement uses TRBV4-1 and TRBJ2-7; D is uncertain. The CDR3 is made up of 14 amino acids. The V gene's germline CDR1 is MGHRA and CDR2 YSYEKL. The CDR3 sequence: CASSQDPGPLEQCF. For the CDR3, the DNA is TGCGCCAGCAGCCAAGATCCCGGACCTCTGGAGCAGTGCTTC.

This clonotype was detected many times. The gene calls are TRBV5-1 and TRBJ2-7; D uncertain. The CDR3 contains 13 residues. The V and J ends lost 2 bases and 5 bases respectively, with 11 bases between them. CDR1 and CDR2 from the germline V gene are SGHRS and YFSETQ. The CDR3 DNA reads TGCGCCAGCAGCTTTAAGGGCGTCGACGAGCAGTACTTC. Translating it yields CASSFKGVDEQYF. Looking up the rest from reference TRBV5-1 and TRBJ2-7 gives the full variable domain: KAGVTQTPRYLIKTRGQQVTLSCSPISGHRSVSWYQQTPGQGLQFLFEYFSETQRNKGNFPGRFSGRQFSNSRSEMNVSTLELGDSALYLCASSFKGVDEQYFGPGTRLTVT.

This clonotype came up a few times. V gene TRBV12-3 or TRBV12-4 combines with J gene TRBJ2-2; 9 positions match TRBD1. Trimming at V came to 9 bases and at J to 9 bases, leaving 5 bases not matched to a gene. The CDR3 covers 12 residues. DNA of the CDR3: TGTGCCAGTAAACAGGGGGCCAGGGAGCTGTTTTTT. Protein: CASKQGARELFF.

Comment on this clonotype: It may be a read error: a sequence one base away is much more abundant. This chain uses TRBV11-2 with TRBJ1-6; the D gene is possibly TRBD1 (6 bases). The V gene lost 7 bases and the J gene lost 13 bases, with 14 bases spanning the gap. Germline loops: CDR1 SGHAT, CDR2 FQNNGV. The CDR3 totals 12 residues. The CDR3 loop is CASKRTGHPLHF. In DNA form, the CDR3 reads TGTGCCAGCAAACGAACAGGGCATCCCCTCCACTTT.

This chain's CDR3 is CAVQGFGANVLTF. CDR3 nucleotides: TGTGCCGTACAGGGCTTTGGGGCCAACGTCCTGACTTTC. The V and J genes are TRBV19 and TRBJ2-6, with TRBD1 as a possible D gene (6 bases). The V end was cut by 11 bases, the J end by 3 bases, with 11 bases between. The CDR3 runs to 13 residues. Germline V lookup: CDR1 LNHDA, CDR2 SQIVND (reference sequence).

This clonotype was detected ten times or more. J is TRBJ2-3 and V is TRBV30; D possibly corresponds to TRBD2 (7 bases). CDR3 length: 15 residues. Trimming left V 6 bases short and J 2 bases short, with 18 bases between. Germline V gene sequence: CDR1 GTSNPN, CDR2 SVGIG (reference sequence). The CDR3 DNA sequence: TGTGCCTGTCGTTTGAGGGGGGGGACCACAGATACGCAGTATTTT. Encoded protein: CACRLRGGTTDTQYF. Full variable domain (remainder filled in from reference TRBV30 and TRBJ2-3): SQTIHQWPATLVQPVGSPLSLECTVEGTSNPNLYWYRQAAGRGLQLLFYSVGIGQISSEVPQNLSASRPQDRQFILSSKKLLLSDSGFYLCACRLRGGTTDTQYFGPGTRLTVL.

In its sample, this clonotype was seen a few times. The chain combines TRBV28 with TRBJ2-5, with a weak D call TRBD2 (7 bases). This CDR3 is built from 15 residues. V gave up 1 base and J gave up 1 base, with 10 bases separating them. From germline, CDR1 is MDHEN and CDR2 SYDVKM. In DNA form, the CDR3 reads TGTGCCAGCAGTTTATCGGGGGGCCCCCAAGAGACCCAGTACTTC. Residues: CASSLSGGPQETQYF.

Only a few counts were recorded for this clonotype. The chain combines TRBV5-1 with TRBJ1-3, with a weak D call TRBD1 (5 bases). The V end was cut by 0 bases, the J end by 2 bases, with 9 bases between. Germline assignment: CDR1 SGHRS and CDR2 YFSETQ. CDR3 length: 15 residues. The CDR3 is CASSLGGAAGNTIYF. The CDR3 nucleotides are TGCGCCAGCAGCTTGGGCGGGGCGGCTGGAAACACCATATATTTT.

Ten or more counts support this clonotype. CDR3 sequence (DNA): TGTGCCAGCAGCGTAGTACTGAATGAGCAGTTCTTC. The encoded protein is CASSVVLNEQFF. The genes are TRBV9 and TRBJ2-1; D gene ambiguous. Germline V gene sequence: CDR1 SGDLS, CDR2 YYNGEE. V lost 0 bases and J 7 bases, leaving 5 bases between the germline ends. This CDR3 is built from 12 residues.

This clonotype was detected many times. The CDR3 bases are TGTGCCAGCAGTTCCACCTGGGGCCTCTCCTACGAGCAGTACTTC. Translation: CASSSTWGLSYEQYF. The chain couples TRBV2 to TRBJ2-7; tentative D call: TRBD1 (5 bases). The germline gives CDR1 SNHLY, CDR2 FYNNEI. The V and J ends lost 5 bases and 0 bases respectively, with 14 bases between them. The CDR3 totals 15 residues.

This clonotype was seen ten or more times. The chain couples TRBV20-1 to TRBJ1-5; perhaps TRBD1 as D (5 bases). Trimming removed 0 bases at V and 1 base at J, with 13 bases between. Germline assignment: CDR1 DFQATT and CDR2 SNEGSKA (reference sequence). The CDR3 consists of 16 residues. CDR3 in amino acids: CSARDPWGSSNQPQHF. CDR3 DNA sequence: TGCAGTGCTAGAGATCCATGGGGGTCAAGCAATCAGCCCCAGCATTTT.

The table lists this clonotype with many counts. The chain recombines TRBV5-1 with TRBJ2-2; TRBD1 is a possible D gene (5 bases). The CDR3 is 15 residues long. The germline V and J ends were trimmed by 4 bases and 3 bases, with 13 bases remaining between them. Per the germline V gene, CDR1 is SGHRS and CDR2 is YFSETQ. The CDR3 nucleotides are TGCGCCAGCAGCAAGGACACCCTAGACACCGGGGAGCTGTTTTTT. This translates into CASSKDTLDTGELFF.

This clonotype was picked up many times. The V and J genes are TRBV5-1 and TRBJ1-4; D is unresolved. The CDR3 consists of 16 residues. V lost 4 bases to trimming and J lost 5 bases, with 18 bases between them. Germline CDR1 and CDR2: SGHRS and YFSETQ. CDR3 protein: CASSPIGVSVNEKLFF. CDR3 DNA sequence: TGCGCCAGCAGCCCGATCGGGGTCTCGGTAAATGAAAAACTGTTTTTT.

This clonotype was detected many times. The chain uses TRBV5-1 and TRBJ1-1; a weak D match, TRBD1 (6 bases). This CDR3 comprises 14 residues. Between the trimmed V and J ends, which lost 2 bases and 7 bases, there was a span of 15 bases. The germline V gene has CDR1 SGHRS and CDR2 YFSETQ. The DNA for the CDR3 is TGCGCCAGCAGCTTCCAGCAGGGGAGCGGTGAAGCTTTCTTT. Protein product: CASSFQQGSGEAFF.